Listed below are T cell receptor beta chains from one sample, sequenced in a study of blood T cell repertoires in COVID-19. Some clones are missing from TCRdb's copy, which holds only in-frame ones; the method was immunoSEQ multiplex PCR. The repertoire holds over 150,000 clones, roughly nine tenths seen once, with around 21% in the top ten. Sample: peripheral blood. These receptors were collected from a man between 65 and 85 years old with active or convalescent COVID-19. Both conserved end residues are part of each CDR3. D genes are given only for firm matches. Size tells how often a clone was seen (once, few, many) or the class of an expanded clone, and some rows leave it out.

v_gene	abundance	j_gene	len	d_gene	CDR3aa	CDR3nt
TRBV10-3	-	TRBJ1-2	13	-	CAISESGVYGYTF	TGTGCCATCAGTGAGAGCGGGGTGTATGGCTACACCTTC
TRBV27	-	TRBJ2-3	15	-	CASSLVDPSTDTQYF	TGTGCCAGCAGTTTGGTAGATCCGAGCACAGATACGCAGTATTTT
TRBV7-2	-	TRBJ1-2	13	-	CASSLGHGYGYTF	TGTGCCAGCAGCTTAGGACATGGCTATGGCTACACCTTC
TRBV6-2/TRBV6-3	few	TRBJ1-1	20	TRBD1	CASSYRDPTWDRAGNTEAFF	TGTGCCAGCAGTTACAGAGATCCCACTTGGGACAGGGCGGGGAACACTGAAGCTTTCTTT
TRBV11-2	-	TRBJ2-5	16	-	CASSSHPGGTQETQYF	TGTGCCAGCAGCTCTCACCCCGGGGGAACCCAAGAGACCCAGTACTTC
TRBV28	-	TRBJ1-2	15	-	CASTPFRMVGYGYTF	TGTGCCAGCACCCCATTTAGAATGGTTGGCTATGGCTACACCTTC
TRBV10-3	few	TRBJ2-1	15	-	CAISGRRFLYNEQFF	TGTGCCATCAGTGGTCGGCGGTTCCTTTACAATGAGCAGTTCTTC
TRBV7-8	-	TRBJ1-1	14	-	CASSLGGSQTEAFF	TGTGCCAGCAGCTTAGGTGGCAGTCAAACTGAAGCTTTCTTT
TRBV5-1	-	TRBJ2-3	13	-	CASSLGDTDTQYF	TGCGCCAGCAGCTTGGGCGACACAGATACGCAGTATTTT
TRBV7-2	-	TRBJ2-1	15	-	CASSLGDILGNEQFF	TGTGCCAGCAGCTTGGGGGACATTCTTGGGAATGAGCAGTTCTTC
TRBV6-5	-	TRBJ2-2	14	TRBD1	CASSYTGQGVGLFF	TGTGCCAGCAGTTACACGGGACAGGGAGTAGGGCTGTTTTTT
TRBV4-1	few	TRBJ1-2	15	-	CASSQDFGGAYGYTF	TGCGCCAGCAGCCAAGATTTTGGAGGGGCCTATGGCTACACCTTC
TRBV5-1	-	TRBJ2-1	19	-	CASSSRGTLGQGSYNEQFF	TGCGCCAGCAGCTCCAGGGGAACCCTGGGGCAGGGCTCCTACAATGAGCAGTTCTTC
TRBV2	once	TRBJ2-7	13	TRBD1	CASNGQGVDEQYF	TGTGCCAGCAACGGCCAGGGGGTCGACGAGCAGTACTTC
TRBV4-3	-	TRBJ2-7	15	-	CASSQDKQGTYEQYF	TGCGCCAGCAGCCAGGATAAACAGGGTACCTACGAGCAGTACTTC
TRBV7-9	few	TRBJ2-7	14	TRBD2	CASSLARRGDEQYF	TGTGCCAGCAGCTTAGCGCGACGGGGGGATGAGCAGTACTTC
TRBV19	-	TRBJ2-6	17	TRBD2	CASSIGTSATGANVLTF	TGTGCCAGTAGTATAGGGACTAGCGCTACTGGGGCCAACGTCCTGACTTTC
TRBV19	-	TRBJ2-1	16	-	CASSIGQSISYNEQFF	TGTGCCAGTAGTATTGGTCAGTCCATCTCCTACAATGAGCAGTTCTTC
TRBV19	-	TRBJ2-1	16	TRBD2	CASSIVAGRSYNEQFF	TGTGCCAGTAGTATAGTAGCGGGGCGCTCCTACAATGAGCAGTTCTTC
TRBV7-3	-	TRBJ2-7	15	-	CASSLTPTVSYEQYF	TGTGCCAGCAGCTTAACCCCGACAGTATCCTACGAGCAGTACTTC
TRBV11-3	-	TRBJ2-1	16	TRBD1	CASSFARQGIGNEQFF	TGTGCCAGCAGCTTCGCCCGACAGGGGATCGGCAATGAGCAGTTCTTC
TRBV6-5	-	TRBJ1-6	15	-	CASSYHYDATSPLHF	TGTGCCAGCAGTTACCACTACGATGCGACGTCACCCCTCCACTTT
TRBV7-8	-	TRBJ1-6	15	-	CASSSLTVPNSPLHF	TGTGCCAGCAGCTCCCTGACAGTCCCTAATTCACCCCTCCACTTT
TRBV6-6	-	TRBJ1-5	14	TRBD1	CASTYRGGNQPQHF	TGTGCCAGCACCTACAGGGGTGGCAATCAGCCCCAGCATTTT
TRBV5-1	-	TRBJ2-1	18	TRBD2	CASSLGLAGGPFSNEQFF	TGCGCCAGCAGCTTGGGATTAGCGGGAGGGCCCTTTTCCAATGAGCAGTTCTTC
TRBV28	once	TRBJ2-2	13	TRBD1	CATHRGRSGELFF	TGTGCCACACACAGGGGGAGGAGCGGGGAGCTGTTTTTT
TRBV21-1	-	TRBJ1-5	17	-	CASSKGGSGDSNQPQHF	TGTGCCAGCAGCAAAGGCGGGTCAGGCGATAGCAATCAGCCCCAGCATTTT
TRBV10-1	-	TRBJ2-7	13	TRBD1	CASSRDRDYEQYF	TGCGCCAGCAGTCGGGACAGGGACTACGAGCAGTACTTC
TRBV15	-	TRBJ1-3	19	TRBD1	CATSRDGAGQPWGGNTIYF	TGTGCCACCAGCAGAGATGGTGCGGGACAGCCATGGGGTGGAAACACCATATATTTT
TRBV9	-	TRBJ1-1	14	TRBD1	CASTQTGGNTEAFF	TGTGCCAGCACCCAAACAGGGGGAAACACTGAAGCTTTCTTT
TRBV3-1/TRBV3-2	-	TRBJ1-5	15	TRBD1	CASSPRQGPNQPQHF	TGTGCCAGCAGCCCTCGACAGGGGCCTAATCAGCCCCAGCATTTT
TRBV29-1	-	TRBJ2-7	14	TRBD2	CSVEPAGSSYEQYF	TGCAGCGTTGAACCAGCGGGGAGCTCCTACGAGCAGTACTTC
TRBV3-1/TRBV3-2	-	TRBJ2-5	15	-	CASTGSKGQPGTQYF	TGTGCCAGCACCGGGAGTAAGGGTCAGCCAGGGACCCAGTACTTC
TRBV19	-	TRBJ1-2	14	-	CASTNVRGGYGYTF	TGTGCCAGTACCAACGTTCGGGGTGGCTATGGCTACACCTTC
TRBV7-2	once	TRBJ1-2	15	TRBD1	CASSLGFGRGQGYTF	TGTGCCAGCAGCTTAGGCTTCGGCAGGGGGCAAGGCTACACCTTC
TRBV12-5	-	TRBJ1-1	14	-	CASAAPGGNTEAFF	TGTGCTAGTGCCGCCCCGGGAGGGAACACTGAAGCTTTCTTT
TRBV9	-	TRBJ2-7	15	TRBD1	CASSPSPTGGYEQYF	TGTGCCAGCAGCCCATCACCGACAGGGGGCTACGAGCAGTACTTC
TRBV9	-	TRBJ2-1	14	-	CASSVVWDFDEQFF	TGTGCCAGCAGCGTAGTTTGGGACTTCGATGAGCAGTTCTTC
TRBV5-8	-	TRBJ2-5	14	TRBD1	CASRRTGGEETQYF	TGTGCCAGCAGACGGACAGGGGGCGAAGAGACCCAGTACTTC
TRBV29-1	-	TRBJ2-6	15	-	CSAILGRAGANVLTF	TGCAGCGCCATATTAGGTCGGGCTGGGGCCAACGTCCTGACTTTC
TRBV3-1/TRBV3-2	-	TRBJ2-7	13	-	CASSQSGAPEQYF	TGTGCCAGCAGCCAGTCGGGAGCTCCTGAGCAGTACTTC
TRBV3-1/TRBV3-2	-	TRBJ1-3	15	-	CASSPRGDGGNTIYF	TGTGCCAGCAGTCCCCGGGGGGATGGAGGAAACACCATATATTTT
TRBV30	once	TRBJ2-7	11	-	CAWTSLYEQYF	TGTGCCTGGACCTCTTTGTACGAGCAGTACTTC
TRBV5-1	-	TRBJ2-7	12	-	CASSSLQGEQYF	TGCGCCAGCAGCTCCTTACAGGGCGAGCAGTACTTC
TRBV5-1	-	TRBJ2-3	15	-	CASSRSGPSADTQYF	TGCGCCAGCAGCAGGTCAGGGCCTAGCGCAGATACGCAGTATTTT
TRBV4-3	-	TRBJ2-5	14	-	CASSQDRVGETQYF	TGCGCCAGCAGCCAAGATCGGGTTGGAGAGACCCAGTACTTC
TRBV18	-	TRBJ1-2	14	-	CASSPGQSSGGYTF	TGTGCCAGCTCACCTGGTCAGTCTTCGGGGGGCTACACCTTC
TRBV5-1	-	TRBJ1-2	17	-	CASSLGASGTRDYGYTF	TGCGCCAGCAGCTTGGGGGCCTCAGGGACGCGGGATTATGGCTACACCTTC
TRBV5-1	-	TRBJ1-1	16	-	CASSLGQGQMNTEAFF	TGCGCCAGCAGCTTGGGGCAGGGGCAAATGAACACTGAAGCTTTCTTT
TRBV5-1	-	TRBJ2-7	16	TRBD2	CASSLAGTSGSYEQYF	TGCGCCAGCAGCTTGGCCGGGACTAGCGGGAGTTACGAGCAGTACTTC
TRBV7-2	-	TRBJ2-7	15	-	CASSLAGGTYNEQYF	TGTGCCAGCAGCTTAGCTGGCGGGACGTACAACGAGCAGTACTTC
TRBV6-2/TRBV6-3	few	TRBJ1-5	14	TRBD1	CASSRTGGRQPQHF	TGTGCCAGCAGCCGGACAGGGGGCAGGCAGCCCCAGCATTTT